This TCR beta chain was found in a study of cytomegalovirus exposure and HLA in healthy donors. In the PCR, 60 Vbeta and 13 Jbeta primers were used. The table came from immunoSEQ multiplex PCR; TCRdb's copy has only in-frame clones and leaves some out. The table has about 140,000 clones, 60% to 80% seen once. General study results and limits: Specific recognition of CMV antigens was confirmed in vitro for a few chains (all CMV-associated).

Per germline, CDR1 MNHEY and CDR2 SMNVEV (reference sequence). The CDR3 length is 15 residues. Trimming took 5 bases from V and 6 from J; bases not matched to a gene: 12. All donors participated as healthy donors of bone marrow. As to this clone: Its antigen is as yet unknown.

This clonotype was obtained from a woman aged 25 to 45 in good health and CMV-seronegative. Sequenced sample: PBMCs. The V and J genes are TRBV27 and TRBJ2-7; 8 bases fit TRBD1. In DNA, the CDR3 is TGTGCCAGCAGTACCATGGGACAGGAAACTGGCGAGCAGTACTTC. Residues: CASSTMGQETGEQYF.